The 10 T cell receptor beta chains in this list originate from one sample, sequenced in a study of CD8 T cells in ankylosing spondylitis. One entry per CDR3 protein, called by TCRdb with MiXCR from the 5' RACE reads. The repertoire includes about 340,000 distinct CDR3 sequences, roughly 20% of them detected once, and less than 15% sits in the top ten. The sequenced sample consisted of blood, either unsorted or a sorted T cell fraction (not recorded which). The receptors stem from a male donor with ankylosing spondylitis or in good health (not recorded which).

This clonotype has more than one count but fewer than ten. The V call is TRBV12-3 or TRBV12-4, the J call TRBJ2-3; perhaps TRBD2 as D (5 bases). This CDR3 spans 14 amino acids. V was cut by 3 bases and J by 6 bases, with 13 bases left in between. The CDR3 here is CASSLALVADTQYF. The DNA of the CDR3 is TGTGCCAGCAGTTTGGCACTAGTGGCGGATACGCAGTATTTT.

V usage is TRBV12-3 or TRBV12-4 and J usage is TRBJ2-7, with 10 nucleotides matching TRBD1. The CDR3 loop spans 14 amino acids. V trimming: 5 bases; J trimming: 6 bases; junction bases outside the gene matches: 7. The CDR3 coding sequence is TGTGCCAGCAGTCCTGACAGGGGGCCTCGCGAGCAGTACTTC. This gives the protein CASSPDRGPREQYF.

V usage is TRBV28 and J usage is TRBJ2-7; TRBD1 aligns across 7 bases. V lost 6 bases, J lost 3 bases, and 8 bases stayed unmatched. Germline V gene data show CDR1 as MDHEN and CDR2 as SYDVKM. CDR3 size: 14 residues. In DNA, the CDR3 is TGTGCCAGCAGCTCCTTGGACAGGTTCTACGAGCAGTACTTC. Translated, it gives CASSSLDRFYEQYF.

The chain has TRBV3-1 and TRBJ2-1, with 9 nucleotides matching TRBD2. The V and J ends lost 4 bases and 1 base, in that order; junction bases with no gene match: 8. CDR1 and CDR2 (germline): LGHDT, YNNKEL (reference sequence). The CDR3 is 17 residues long. Here the CDR3 DNA reads TGTGCCAGCAGCCCAAGAGGACTAGCGCTTTCCTACAATGAGCAGTTCTTC. Translation: CASSPRGLALSYNEQFF.

V gene TRBV12-3 or TRBV12-4 combines with J gene TRBJ2-1; D is undetermined. V shed 3 bases and J shed 6 bases, with 12 bases lying between them. CDR3 length: 14 amino acids. Here the CDR3 reads CASSFDDEINEQFF. The CDR3 DNA is TGTGCCAGCAGTTTTGATGACGAGATCAATGAGCAGTTCTTC.

The rearrangement uses TRBV28 and TRBJ2-5; 9 bases are shared with TRBD2. The J segment lost 1 base and the V segment lost 7 bases, leaving 4 bases of the junction unmatched. The CDR3 loop spans 14 amino acids. Germline-derived CDR1 and CDR2 are MDHEN and SYDVKM. CDR3 nucleotides: TGTGCCAGCACCTCAGCGGGGGGCCAAGAGACCCAGTACTTC. Amino acids: CASTSAGGQETQYF.

The chain carries TRBV28 and TRBJ2-1, with a tentative D call TRBD1 (5 bases). The CDR3 is 16 amino acids. Trimming shortened V by 5 bases and J by 0 bases, and 14 bases separated the two germline ends. Germline V CDR1 and CDR2: MDHEN, SYDVKM. The CDR3 sequence is CASSHDSHSSYNEQFF. CDR3 DNA sequence: TGTGCCAGCAGTCACGACAGCCACAGCTCCTACAATGAGCAGTTCTTC.

The chain is built from TRBV20-1 and TRBJ2-7; D uncertain. This CDR3 is 13 amino acids long. Germline CDR1 reads DFQATT; CDR2 reads SNEGSKA (reference sequence). The ends were cut back, 1 base at V and 0 bases at J, with 7 bases in the middle. In DNA form, the CDR3 reads TGCAGTGCTAGAGGGCAAAACTCCTACGAGCAGTACTTC. The encoded protein is CSARGQNSYEQYF.

V is TRBV11-2 and J is TRBJ2-7; 7 positions agree with TRBD1. The CDR3 has 16 residues. With V trimmed by 0 bases and J by 7 bases, 12 bases remained unmatched. Germline CDR1 reads SGHAT; CDR2 reads FQNNGV. The CDR3 DNA follows: TGTGCCAGCAGCTTAGAGGTGACAGGGCTTAACTCTGAGCAGTACTTC. This codes for CASSLEVTGLNSEQYF.

With regard to this clonotype: Its ends do not fully match the called genes, so a read error is possible. The rearrangement uses TRBV4-2 and TRBJ2-5, with D perhaps assigned TRBD1 or TRBD2 (5 bases each). CDR1 and CDR2 (germline): LGHNA, YNFKEQ. The CDR3 has 14 amino acids. The CDR3 DNA reads as TGTGCCATCAGCCCCGGGACCACCCAAGAGACCCAGTACTTC. The encoded protein is CAISPGTTQETQYF.